This T cell receptor (beta chain) comes out of a study of T cell changes during pregnancy in multiple sclerosis. Method: immunoSEQ multiplex PCR; TCRdb's copy keeps in-frame clones and lacks some. This table holds about 92,000 clones, approximately 92% found once. V was cut by 5 bases and J by 3 bases, with 17 bases left in between. Germline-derived CDR1 and CDR2 are LNHDA and SQIVND (reference sequence). This CDR3 has 15 residues. The sequencing used peripheral blood, collected in the first trimester of pregnancy. This rearrangement joins TRBV19 to TRBJ2-7; TRBD1 is a possible D gene (6 bases). The receptor was isolated from a female donor with multiple sclerosis, enrolled in a pregnancy study. The CDR3 DNA reads TGTGCCAGTAGTCACGATCCAGGGGATGGCTACGAGCAGTACTTC. Protein: CASSHDPGDGYEQYF.